The rows below give T cell receptor beta chains drawn from one sample of a study. TCRdb re-called the 5' RACE reads through MiXCR, storing one row per CDR3 protein. Altogether 8,600 or so distinct CDR3 sequences are present, over 50% being singletons, with the ten largest covering approximately 6.8%. The source material was Tregs sorted from a lymph node. The receptors derive from a female donor with breast cancer. Each CDR3 is given with its conserved first and last residue. The D gene is left open where the match is weak. A clone size is listed for some rows: how often the clone was seen (once, few, many), or a class if it is expanded.

j_call	d_call	v_call	clone_size	cdr3_aa	cdr3_nt
TRBJ2-1	.	TRBV20-1	few	CSARGDLTRYNEQFF	TGCAGTGCTAGAGGGGACTTGACTAGATACAATGAGCAGTTCTTC
TRBJ2-1	.	TRBV12-3/TRBV12-4	.	CASSPSTRNNEQFF	TGTGCCAGCAGCCCGAGCACAAGAAACAATGAGCAGTTCTTC
TRBJ2-1	.	TRBV25-1	.	CASSHRQGGAGVQYNEQFF	TGTGCCAGCAGTCATAGGCAAGGGGGGGCGGGAGTTCAGTACAATGAGCAGTTCTTC
TRBJ2-3	TRBD1	TRBV12-3/TRBV12-4	.	CASSPRDRDTQYF	TGTGCCAGCAGTCCACGGGACAGGGATACGCAGTATTTT
TRBJ1-6	.	TRBV20-1	.	CSASTGFNSPLHF	TGCAGTGCTAGTACTGGATTTAATTCACCCCTCCACTTT
TRBJ2-3	.	TRBV7-2	few	CASGSRDTQYF	TGTGCCAGCGGGAGCCGAGATACGCAGTATTTT
TRBJ1-5	.	TRBV12-3/TRBV12-4	.	CASSEGRQPQHF	TGTGCCAGCAGTGAGGGTCGTCAGCCCCAGCATTTT
TRBJ2-3	.	TRBV6-5	.	CASSYELADTQYF	TGTGCCAGCAGTTACGAACTAGCTGATACGCAGTATTTT
TRBJ1-5	TRBD1	TRBV6-2/TRBV6-3	.	CASRNPGQGLHF	TGTGCCAGTAGAAACCCGGGACAGGGTTTGCATTTT
TRBJ2-1	TRBD1	TRBV2	.	CASSLDRGAYNEQFF	TGTGCCAGCAGTCTTGACAGGGGGGCCTACAATGAGCAGTTCTTC
TRBJ1-5	.	TRBV13	.	CASSLVNQPQHF	TGTGCCAGCAGCTTAGTCAATCAGCCCCAGCATTTT
TRBJ1-1	.	TRBV7-3	few	CASSQKAGGDTEAFF	TGTGCCAGCAGTCAAAAAGCTGGCGGGGACACTGAAGCTTTCTTT
TRBJ2-2	.	TRBV11-3	.	CGSSLDSTGELFF	TGTGGCAGCAGCTTAGATTCTACCGGGGAGCTGTTTTTT
TRBJ1-2	.	TRBV25-1	.	CASSPSGWENYGYTF	TGTGCCAGCAGCCCAAGCGGATGGGAGAACTATGGCTACACCTTC
TRBJ2-1	TRBD2	TRBV20-1	.	CSARDYRTSKHSYNEQFF	TGCAGTGCTAGAGATTACAGGACTAGCAAGCACTCCTACAATGAGCAGTTCTTC
TRBJ2-1	.	TRBV9	.	CASSVAGALYNEQFF	TGTGCCAGCAGCGTAGCAGGGGCACTCTACAATGAGCAGTTCTTC
TRBJ2-3	.	TRBV12-3/TRBV12-4	few	CASSSPRGDTDTQYF	TGTGCCAGCAGCAGTCCCAGGGGAGACACAGATACGCAGTATTTT
TRBJ2-3	.	TRBV20-1	.	CSAPGNTQYF	TGCAGTGCTCCAGGCAATACGCAGTATTTT
TRBJ2-2	.	TRBV4-3	.	CASSRRTGELFF	TGCGCCAGCAGCCGACGAACCGGGGAGCTGTTTTTT
TRBJ2-7	TRBD2	TRBV20-1	.	CSASLGEGLQEQYF	TGCAGTGCTAGTCTCGGGGAGGGCCTTCAGGAGCAGTACTTC
TRBJ1-2	.	TRBV20-1	.	CSATGNDNYGYTF	TGCAGTGCCACAGGGAACGATAACTATGGCTACACCTTC
TRBJ2-3	.	TRBV7-9	.	CASGHPVVPLGTDTQYF	TGTGCCAGCGGCCACCCGGTTGTTCCCCTAGGAACAGATACGCAGTATTTT
TRBJ2-1	.	TRBV20-1	.	CSARGDTSNEQFF	TGCAGTGCTAGGGGTGACACTTCCAATGAGCAGTTCTTC
TRBJ2-5	.	TRBV5-1	few	CASSSSSTQETQYF	TGCGCCAGCAGCTCCAGTAGTACCCAAGAGACCCAGTACTTC
TRBJ2-5	.	TRBV2	.	CASSQTAYQETQYF	TGTGCCAGCAGTCAGACAGCGTACCAAGAGACCCAGTACTTC
TRBJ2-5	.	TRBV12-3/TRBV12-4	.	CASSLQGPQETQYF	TGTGCCAGCAGTTTACAGGGTCCACAAGAGACCCAGTACTTC
TRBJ2-4	TRBD1	TRBV29-1	.	CSGQGAGIQYF	TGCAGCGGCCAGGGGGCCGGCATTCAGTACTTC
TRBJ2-3	TRBD2	TRBV5-4	.	CASSSGLVVSDTQYF	TGTGCCAGCAGCTCGGGACTAGTAGTGTCAGATACGCAGTATTTT
TRBJ1-6	TRBD1	TRBV5-1	.	CASSPGQGGSPLHF	TGCGCCAGCAGCCCTGGACAGGGTGGTTCACCCCTCCACTTT
TRBJ1-5	.	TRBV6-1	.	CASSGRTGNQPQHF	TGTGCCAGCAGTGGACGGACAGGCAATCAGCCCCAGCATTTT
TRBJ2-3	.	TRBV20-1	.	CSARVRPTDTQYF	TGCAGTGCTAGAGTTCGTCCGACAGATACGCAGTATTTT
TRBJ2-3	.	TRBV2	.	CASSEGFGTDTQYF	TGTGCCAGCAGTGAGGGCTTCGGCACAGATACGCAGTATTTT
TRBJ2-7	.	TRBV12-3/TRBV12-4	.	CASSLKGLTGAYEQYF	TGTGCCAGCAGTTTAAAGGGGTTAACAGGAGCCTACGAGCAGTACTTC
TRBJ2-1	TRBD1	TRBV24-1	.	CATSDSGTGNINEQFF	TGTGCCACCAGTGATTCCGGGACAGGGAATATCAATGAGCAGTTCTTC
TRBJ2-7	.	TRBV29-1	.	CSVVTDGYEQYF	TGCAGCGTTGTAACGGACGGGTACGAGCAGTACTTC
TRBJ2-3	TRBD2	TRBV6-2/TRBV6-3	few	CASSTPGLADRYLTQYF	TGTGCCAGCAGTACCCCGGGACTAGCGGATAGATATTTGACGCAGTATTTT
TRBJ2-4	TRBD1	TRBV11-3	.	CASSTTQGEIQYF	TGTGCCAGCAGCACGACACAGGGGGAGATTCAGTACTTC
TRBJ2-5	TRBD1	TRBV10-3	few	CAISGQGQETQYF	TGTGCCATCAGTGGACAGGGCCAAGAGACCCAGTACTTC
TRBJ2-1	.	TRBV20-1	few	CSAEGLASYNEQFF	TGCAGTGCCGAAGGACTCGCCTCCTACAATGAGCAGTTCTTC
TRBJ1-2	.	TRBV20-1	few	CSAEDGGRSGGYTF	TGTAGTGCTGAGGACGGAGGGAGGTCCGGTGGCTACACCTTC
TRBJ1-2	TRBD1	TRBV9	.	CASSGKTGLYGYTF	TGTGCCAGCAGCGGGAAGACAGGGCTCTATGGCTACACCTTC
TRBJ1-1	TRBD1	TRBV20-1	few	CSNLMPPGQDLNTEAFF	TGCAGTAACCTAATGCCCCCGGGACAGGATCTGAACACTGAAGCTTTCTTT
TRBJ1-6	.	TRBV20-1	.	CSVFLQNWLGSPLHF	TGCAGTGTGTTTCTGCAAAACTGGCTAGGTTCACCCCTCCACTTT
TRBJ2-6	.	TRBV4-2	.	CASSQEGGGANVLTF	TGTGCCAGCAGCCAAGAAGGGGGAGGGGCCAACGTCCTGACTTTC
TRBJ1-1	.	TRBV12-3/TRBV12-4	few	CASSLPRTNTEAFF	TGTGCCAGCAGTTTACCCCGCACTAACACTGAAGCTTTCTTT
TRBJ2-3	TRBD2	TRBV2	.	CASSTPSFGRERLADTQYF	TGTGCCAGCAGCACCCCCTCTTTTGGGCGGGAGAGGTTAGCAGATACGCAGTATTTT
TRBJ1-2	.	TRBV20-1	.	CSAPPGGAGLNYGYTF	TGCAGTGCCCCCCCCGGGGGGGCTGGCCTTAACTATGGCTACACCTTC
TRBJ1-1	.	TRBV5-1	few	CASSLVATKDTEAFF	TGCGCCAGCAGCTTGGTTGCGACAAAGGACACTGAAGCTTTCTTT
TRBJ2-2	.	TRBV7-3	.	CASNPVGPTGELFF	TGTGCCAGCAACCCTGTCGGTCCCACCGGGGAGCTGTTTTTT
TRBJ2-5	TRBD2	TRBV6-2/TRBV6-3	.	CASSQLAGSQETQYF	TGTGCCAGCAGTCAATTAGCGGGATCCCAAGAGACCCAGTACTTC
TRBJ2-7	TRBD1	TRBV4-1	.	CASSQGDRGTYEQYF	TGCGCCAGCAGCCAAGGGGACAGAGGGACCTACGAGCAGTACTTC
TRBJ2-1	.	TRBV10-3	few	CAISESMLYNEQFF	TGTGCCATCAGTGAGTCGATGCTTTACAATGAGCAGTTCTTC
TRBJ2-1	.	TRBV12-5	.	CASGLVLGDTKYNEQFF	TGTGCTAGTGGTTTGGTACTTGGGGACACTAAGTACAATGAGCAGTTCTTC
TRBJ1-5	TRBD1	TRBV7-2	few	CASSLATGAGQPQHF	TGTGCCAGCAGCTTAGCAACAGGGGCGGGACAGCCCCAGCATTTT
TRBJ1-2	.	TRBV5-1	.	CASSLSSDSYGYTF	TGCGCCAGCAGCTTGTCGTCGGACAGCTATGGCTACACCTTC